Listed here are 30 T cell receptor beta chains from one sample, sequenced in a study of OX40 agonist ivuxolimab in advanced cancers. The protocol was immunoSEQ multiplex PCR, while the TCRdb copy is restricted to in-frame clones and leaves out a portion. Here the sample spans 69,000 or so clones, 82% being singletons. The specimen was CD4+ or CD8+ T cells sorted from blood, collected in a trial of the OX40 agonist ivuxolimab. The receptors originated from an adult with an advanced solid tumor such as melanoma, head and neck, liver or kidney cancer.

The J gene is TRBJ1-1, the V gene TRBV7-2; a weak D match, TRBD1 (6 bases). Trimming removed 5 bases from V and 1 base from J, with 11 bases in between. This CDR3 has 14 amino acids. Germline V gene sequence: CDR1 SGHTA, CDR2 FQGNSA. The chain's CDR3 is CASSRDRKNTEAFF. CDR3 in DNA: TGTGCCAGCAGCCGCGACAGGAAGAACACTGAAGCTTTCTTT.

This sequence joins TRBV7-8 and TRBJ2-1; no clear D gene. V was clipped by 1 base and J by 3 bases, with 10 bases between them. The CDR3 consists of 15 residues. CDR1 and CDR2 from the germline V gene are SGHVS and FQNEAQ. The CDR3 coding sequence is TGTGCCAGCAGCTTAGGAAGGATCAGCTACAATGAGCAGTTCTTC. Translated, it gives CASSLGRISYNEQFF.

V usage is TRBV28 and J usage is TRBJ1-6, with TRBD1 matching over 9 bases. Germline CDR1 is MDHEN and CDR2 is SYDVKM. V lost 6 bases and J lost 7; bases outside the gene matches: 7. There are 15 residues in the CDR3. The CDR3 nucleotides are TGTGCCAGCAGCTACCGGGACAGGGTAAATTCACCCCTCCACTTT. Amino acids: CASSYRDRVNSPLHF.

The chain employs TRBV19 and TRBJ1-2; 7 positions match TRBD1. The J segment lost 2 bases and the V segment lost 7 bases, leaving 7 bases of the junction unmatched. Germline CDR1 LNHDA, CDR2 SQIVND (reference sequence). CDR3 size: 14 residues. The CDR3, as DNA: TGTGCCAGTACCGGGACAGCCGACAACTATGGCTACACCTTC. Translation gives CASTGTADNYGYTF. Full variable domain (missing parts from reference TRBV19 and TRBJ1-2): DGGITQSPKYLFRKEGQNVTLSCEQNLNHDAMYWYRQDPGQGLRLIYYSQIVNDFQKGDIAEGYSVSREKKESFPLTVTSAQKNPTAFYLCASTGTADNYGYTFGSGTRLTVV.

The CDR3 region is CASMGSRQGRWEQYF. CDR3 bases: TGTGCCAGCATGGGGTCCCGACAGGGGCGGTGGGAGCAGTACTTC. The V gene is TRBV28, the J gene TRBJ2-7; TRBD1 matches at 8 bases. The V segment lost 7 bases and the J segment 7 bases; nucleotides outside the gene matches: 15. CDR3 length: 15 residues. In germline, CDR1 is MDHEN, CDR2 SYDVKM.

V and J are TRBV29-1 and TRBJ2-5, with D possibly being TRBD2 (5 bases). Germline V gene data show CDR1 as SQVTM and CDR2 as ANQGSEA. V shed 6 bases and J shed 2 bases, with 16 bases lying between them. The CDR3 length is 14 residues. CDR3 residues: CSVRIPGEQETQYF. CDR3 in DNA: TGCAGCGTAAGAATTCCTGGGGAGCAAGAGACCCAGTACTTC.

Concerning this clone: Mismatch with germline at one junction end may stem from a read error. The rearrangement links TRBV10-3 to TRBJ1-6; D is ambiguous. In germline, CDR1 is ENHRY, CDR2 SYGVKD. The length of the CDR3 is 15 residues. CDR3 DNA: TGTGCCAGCAGTGAACTTTTTAGGACCCATTCACCCCTCCACTTT. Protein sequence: CASSELFRTHSPLHF.

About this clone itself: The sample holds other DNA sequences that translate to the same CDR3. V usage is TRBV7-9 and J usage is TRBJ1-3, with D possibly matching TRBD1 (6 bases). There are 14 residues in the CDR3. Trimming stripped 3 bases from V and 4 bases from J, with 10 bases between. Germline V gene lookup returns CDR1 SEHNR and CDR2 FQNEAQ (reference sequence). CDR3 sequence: CASSFTGTGNTIYF. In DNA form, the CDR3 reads TGTGCCAGCAGCTTTACAGGGACGGGAAACACCATATATTTT.

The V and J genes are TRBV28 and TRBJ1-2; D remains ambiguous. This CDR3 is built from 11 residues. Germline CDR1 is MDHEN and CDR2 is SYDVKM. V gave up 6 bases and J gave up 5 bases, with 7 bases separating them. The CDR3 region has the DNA TGTGCCAGCAGAACCTCATATGGCTACACCTTC. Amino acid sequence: CASRTSYGYTF.

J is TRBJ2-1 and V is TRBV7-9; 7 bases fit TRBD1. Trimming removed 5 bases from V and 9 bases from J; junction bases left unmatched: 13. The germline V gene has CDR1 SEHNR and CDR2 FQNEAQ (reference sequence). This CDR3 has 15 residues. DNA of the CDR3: TGTGCCAGCAGCCTTACCCGGACAGGATCAGGTGAGCAGTTCTTC. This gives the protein CASSLTRTGSGEQFF.

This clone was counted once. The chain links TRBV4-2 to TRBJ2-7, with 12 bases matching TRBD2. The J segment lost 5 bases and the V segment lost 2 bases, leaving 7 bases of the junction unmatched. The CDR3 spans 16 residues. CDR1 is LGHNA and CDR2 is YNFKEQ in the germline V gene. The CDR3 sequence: CASSQRLTSGGNEQYF. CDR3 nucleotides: TGTGCCAGCAGCCAACGATTGACTAGCGGGGGAAACGAGCAGTACTTC.

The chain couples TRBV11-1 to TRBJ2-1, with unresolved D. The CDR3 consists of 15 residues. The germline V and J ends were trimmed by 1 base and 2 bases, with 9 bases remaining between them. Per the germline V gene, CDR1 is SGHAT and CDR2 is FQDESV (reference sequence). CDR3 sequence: CASSLEPRTYNEQFF. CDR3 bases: TGTGCCAGCAGCTTAGAACCTAGAACCTACAATGAGCAGTTCTTC.

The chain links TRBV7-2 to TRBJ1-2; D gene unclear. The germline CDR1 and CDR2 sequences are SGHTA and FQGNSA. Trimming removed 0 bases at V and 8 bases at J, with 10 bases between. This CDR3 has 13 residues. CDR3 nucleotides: TGTGCCAGCAGCTTAGCATGGACGGGAGGCTACACCTTC. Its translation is CASSLAWTGGYTF.

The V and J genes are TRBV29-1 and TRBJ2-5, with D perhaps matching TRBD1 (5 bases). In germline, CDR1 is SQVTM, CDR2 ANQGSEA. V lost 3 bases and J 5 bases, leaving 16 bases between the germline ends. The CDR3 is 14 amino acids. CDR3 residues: CSVESGQGGETQYF. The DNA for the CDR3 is TGCAGCGTTGAGTCGGGCCAGGGTGGGGAGACCCAGTACTTC.

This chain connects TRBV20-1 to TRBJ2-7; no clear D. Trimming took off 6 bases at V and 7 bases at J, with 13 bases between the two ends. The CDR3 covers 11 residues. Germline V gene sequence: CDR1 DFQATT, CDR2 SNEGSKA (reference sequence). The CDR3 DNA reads TGCAGTGCCGACGACCGGGCGGAGCAGTACTTC. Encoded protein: CSADDRAEQYF.

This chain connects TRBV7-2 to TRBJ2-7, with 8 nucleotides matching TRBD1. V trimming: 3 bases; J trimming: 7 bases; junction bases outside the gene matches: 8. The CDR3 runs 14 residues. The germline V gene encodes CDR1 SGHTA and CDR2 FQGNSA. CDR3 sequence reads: CASSFNQGAGEQYF. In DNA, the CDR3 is TGTGCCAGCAGCTTTAACCAGGGGGCAGGGGAGCAGTACTTC.

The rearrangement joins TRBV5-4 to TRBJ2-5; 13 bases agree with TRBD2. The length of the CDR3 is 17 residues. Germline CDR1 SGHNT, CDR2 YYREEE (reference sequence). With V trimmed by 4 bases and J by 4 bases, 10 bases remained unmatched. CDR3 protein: CASSRGTSGNALETQYF. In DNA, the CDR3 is TGTGCCAGCAGCAGGGGGACTAGCGGGAACGCCCTAGAGACCCAGTACTTC.

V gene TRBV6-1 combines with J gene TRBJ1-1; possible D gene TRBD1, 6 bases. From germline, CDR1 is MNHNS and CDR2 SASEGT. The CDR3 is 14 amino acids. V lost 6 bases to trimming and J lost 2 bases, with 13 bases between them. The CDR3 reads CASRTRGSNTEAFF. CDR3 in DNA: TGTGCCAGCAGGACCAGGGGTAGCAACACTGAAGCTTTCTTT.

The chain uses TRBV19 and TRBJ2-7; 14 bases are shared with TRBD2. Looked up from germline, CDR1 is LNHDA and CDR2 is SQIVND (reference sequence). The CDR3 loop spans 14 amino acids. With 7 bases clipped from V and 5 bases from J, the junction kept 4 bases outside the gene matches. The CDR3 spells CASTPGLAGDEQYF. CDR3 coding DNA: TGTGCCAGTACACCGGGACTAGCGGGAGACGAGCAGTACTTC.

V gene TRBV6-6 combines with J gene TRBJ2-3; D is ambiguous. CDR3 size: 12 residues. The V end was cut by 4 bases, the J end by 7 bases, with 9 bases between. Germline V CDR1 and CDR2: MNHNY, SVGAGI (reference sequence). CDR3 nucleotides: TGTGCCAGCAGTTCCCAGAAGTATACGCAGTATTTT. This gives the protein CASSSQKYTQYF.

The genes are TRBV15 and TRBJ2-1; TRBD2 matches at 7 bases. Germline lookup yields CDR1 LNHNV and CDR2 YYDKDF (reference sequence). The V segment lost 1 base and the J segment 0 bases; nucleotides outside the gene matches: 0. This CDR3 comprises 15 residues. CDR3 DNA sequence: TGTGCCACCAGCAGAGTAGCGGGCTCCTACAATGAGCAGTTCTTC. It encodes CATSRVAGSYNEQFF.

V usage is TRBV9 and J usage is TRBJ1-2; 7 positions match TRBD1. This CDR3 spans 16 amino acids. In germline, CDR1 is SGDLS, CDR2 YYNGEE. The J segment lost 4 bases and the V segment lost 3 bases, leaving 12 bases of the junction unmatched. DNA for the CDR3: TGTGCCAGCAGCGGGGGACAGCCCGGGGGACTCTATGGCTACACCTTC. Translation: CASSGGQPGGLYGYTF.

The chain's CDR3 is CASRARGVTDTQYF. CDR3 sequence (DNA): TGTGCCAGCAGAGCAAGGGGAGTCACAGATACGCAGTATTTT. The chain couples TRBV7-9 to TRBJ2-3; perhaps D is TRBD1 or TRBD2 (5 bases each). This CDR3 contains 14 residues. The germline gives CDR1 SEHNR, CDR2 FQNEAQ (reference sequence). V was shortened by 6 bases and J by 2 bases, with 12 bases between the two germline ends. The variable domain in full, with the rest retrieved from reference TRBV7-9 and TRBJ2-3, is DTGVSQNPRHKITKRGQNVTFRCDPISEHNRLYWYRQTLGQGPEFLTYFQNEAQLEKSRLLSDRFSAERPKGSFSTLEIQRTEQGDSAMYLCASRARGVTDTQYFGPGTRLTVL.

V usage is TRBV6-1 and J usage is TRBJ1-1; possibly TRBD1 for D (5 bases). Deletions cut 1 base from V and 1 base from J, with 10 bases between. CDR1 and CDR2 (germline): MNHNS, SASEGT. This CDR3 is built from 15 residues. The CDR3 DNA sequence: TGTGCCAGCAGTGAAGGGGGCGCAGAGAACACTGAAGCTTTCTTT. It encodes CASSEGGAENTEAFF.

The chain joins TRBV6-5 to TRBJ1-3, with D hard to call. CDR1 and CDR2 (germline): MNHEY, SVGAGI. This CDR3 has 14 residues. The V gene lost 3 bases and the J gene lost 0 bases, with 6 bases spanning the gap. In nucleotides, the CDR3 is TGTGCCAGCAGTTATAGGTCCTCTGGAAACACCATATATTTT. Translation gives CASSYRSSGNTIYF.

The CDR3 coding sequence is TGCGCCAGCAGCGAAGCGGGCGATACGCAGTATTTT. It is translated as CASSEAGDTQYF. The V call is TRBV5-1, the J call TRBJ2-3; D perhaps matches TRBD2 (6 bases). From germline, CDR1 is SGHRS and CDR2 YFSETQ. The V end was cut by 4 bases, the J end by 6 bases, with 9 bases between. The CDR3 runs to 12 residues.

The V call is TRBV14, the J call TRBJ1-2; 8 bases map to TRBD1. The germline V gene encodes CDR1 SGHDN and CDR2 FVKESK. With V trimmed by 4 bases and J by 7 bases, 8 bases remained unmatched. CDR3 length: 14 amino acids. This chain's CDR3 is CASSLLTGGTGYTF. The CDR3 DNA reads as TGTGCCAGCAGCCTCCTTACAGGGGGGACTGGCTACACCTTC.

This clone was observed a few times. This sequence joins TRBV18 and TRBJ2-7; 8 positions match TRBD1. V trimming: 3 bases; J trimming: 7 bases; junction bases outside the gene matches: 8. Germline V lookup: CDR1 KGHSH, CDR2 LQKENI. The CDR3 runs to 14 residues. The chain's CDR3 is CASSPLTGGSEQYF. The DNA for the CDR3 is TGTGCCAGCTCACCGCTAACAGGGGGAAGTGAGCAGTACTTC. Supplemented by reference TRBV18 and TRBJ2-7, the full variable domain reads NAGVMQNPRHLVRRRGQEARLRCSPMKGHSHVYWYRQLPEEGLKFMVYLQKENIIDESGMPKERFSAEFPKEGPSILRIQQVVRGDSAAYFCASSPLTGGSEQYFGPGTRLTVT.

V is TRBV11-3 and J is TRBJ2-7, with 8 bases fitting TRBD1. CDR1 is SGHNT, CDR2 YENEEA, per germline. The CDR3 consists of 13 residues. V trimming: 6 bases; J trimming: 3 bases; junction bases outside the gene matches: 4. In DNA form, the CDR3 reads TGTGCCAGCAGTTCTGGACAGGGCTACGAGCAGTACTTC. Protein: CASSSGQGYEQYF.

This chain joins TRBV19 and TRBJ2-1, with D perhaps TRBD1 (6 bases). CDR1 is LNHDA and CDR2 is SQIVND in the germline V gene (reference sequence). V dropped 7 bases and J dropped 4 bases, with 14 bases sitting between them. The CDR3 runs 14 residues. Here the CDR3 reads CASTPGHEYNEQFF. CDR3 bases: TGTGCCAGTACCCCGGGACATGAGTACAATGAGCAGTTCTTC.